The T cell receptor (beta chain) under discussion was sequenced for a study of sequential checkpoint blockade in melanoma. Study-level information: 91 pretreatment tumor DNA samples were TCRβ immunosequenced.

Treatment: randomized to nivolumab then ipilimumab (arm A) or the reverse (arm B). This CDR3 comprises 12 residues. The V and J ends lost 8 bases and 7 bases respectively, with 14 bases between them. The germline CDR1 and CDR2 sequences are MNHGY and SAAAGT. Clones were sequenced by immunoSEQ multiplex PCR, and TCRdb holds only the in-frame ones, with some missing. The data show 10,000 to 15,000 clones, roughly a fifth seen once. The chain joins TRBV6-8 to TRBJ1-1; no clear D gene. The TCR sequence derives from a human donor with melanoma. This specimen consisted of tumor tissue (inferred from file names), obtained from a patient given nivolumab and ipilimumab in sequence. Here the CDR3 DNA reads TGTGCCAGCCTCCGGGCCGGCGGTGAAGCTTTCTTT. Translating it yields CASLRAGGEAFF.